Listed here are 24 T cell receptor beta chains from one sample, sequenced in a study of T-cell reconstitution after alpha-beta-depleted transplantation in children. A library of TCRbeta sequences, prepared with unique molecular identifiers, was generated. TCRdb recomputed calls from the PCR reads with MiXCR, one row per CDR3 protein. Found here are about 540,000 distinct CDR3 sequences, about a quarter of them singletons; the top ten hold just over 35%. Sequences were derived from PBMCs, sampled before TCRalphabeta/CD19-depleted stem cell transplant. Receptor source: a boy less than two years old with Wiskott-Aldrich syndrome, due to receive a stem cell transplant.

This clonotype appeared a few times. The CDR3 DNA follows: TGTGCCAGCAGTTACACTAGCGGGGAGACCCAGTACTTC. It specifies CASSYTSGETQYF. The chain couples TRBV6-6 to TRBJ2-5, with 9 nucleotides matching TRBD2. Germline V lookup: CDR1 MNHNY, CDR2 SVGAGI (reference sequence). This CDR3 has 13 residues. Trimming cost V 2 bases and J 5 bases; bases outside gene matches: 0.

This clonotype has only a few counts. J is TRBJ1-2 and V is TRBV12-3 or TRBV12-4; 7 nucleotides match TRBD1. V lost 6 bases, J lost 4 bases, and 14 bases stayed unmatched. This CDR3 comprises 16 residues. The CDR3 coding sequence is TGTGCCAGCAGCCTCCGAACAGGGGTAATCACCTATGGCTACACCTTC. This gives the protein CASSLRTGVITYGYTF.

This clonotype was counted a few times. V usage is TRBV5-1 and J usage is TRBJ1-2; D not resolved. Per germline, CDR1 SGHRS and CDR2 YFSETQ. Trimming removed 0 bases from V and 2 bases from J, with 11 bases in between. The CDR3 covers 15 residues. CDR3 residues: CASSLGMEPNYGYTF. The CDR3 DNA sequence: TGCGCCAGCAGCTTGGGGATGGAACCAAACTATGGCTACACCTTC.

V gene TRBV7-9 combines with J gene TRBJ2-7; D possibly matches TRBD1 or TRBD2 (6 bases each). Trimming removed 2 bases at V and 5 bases at J, with 16 bases between. Germline values: CDR1 SEHNR, CDR2 FQNEAQ (reference sequence). The CDR3 covers 15 residues. Here the CDR3 DNA reads TGTGCCAGCAGCTTAAACCTTGCCGGGGGCAACGAGCAGTACTTC. Translating gives CASSLNLAGGNEQYF.

This clonotype was seen only a few times. The rearrangement uses TRBV15 and TRBJ1-2; 9 bases agree with TRBD1. With 1 base clipped from V and 8 bases from J, the junction kept 11 bases outside the gene matches. CDR3 length: 16 residues. CDR1 is LNHNV and CDR2 is YYDKDF in the germline V gene (reference sequence). The CDR3 here is CATSRGPAGQGGGYTF. CDR3 nucleotides: TGTGCCACCAGCAGAGGTCCGGCGGGACAGGGTGGAGGCTACACCTTC.

This clonotype has just a few counts. V and J are TRBV20-1 and TRBJ2-7; 7 nucleotides match TRBD2. The CDR3 contains 14 residues. Germline CDR1 and CDR2: DFQATT and SNEGSKA (reference sequence). The V gene end was trimmed by 0 bases and the J gene end by 2 bases; junction bases not matched to a gene: 4. CDR3 amino acids: CSARDLGTTYEQYF. DNA for the CDR3: TGCAGTGCTAGAGATTTAGGGACTACCTACGAGCAGTACTTC.

This clonotype was counted only a few times. V and J are TRBV4-2 and TRBJ2-7; 8 bases fit TRBD2. Trimming at V came to 3 bases and at J to 1 base, leaving 8 bases not matched to a gene. The length of the CDR3 is 16 residues. Per the germline V gene, CDR1 is LGHNA and CDR2 is YNFKEQ. The CDR3 sequence: CASSHAGGVDSYEQYF. The DNA of the CDR3 is TGTGCCAGCAGCCACGCGGGAGGAGTCGATTCCTACGAGCAGTACTTC.

This clonotype appeared a few times. The chain combines TRBV6-5 with TRBJ2-7, with D uncertain. Germline CDR1 reads MNHEY; CDR2 reads SVGAGI. V lost 6 bases, J lost 6 bases, and 9 bases lay in between. The CDR3 loop spans 11 amino acids. The CDR3 sequence: CASREWGEQYF. CDR3 bases: TGTGCCAGCAGGGAGTGGGGCGAGCAGTACTTC.

This clonotype was seen a few times. This sequence joins TRBV3-1 and TRBJ1-6; no firm D call. Germline V gene data show CDR1 as LGHDT and CDR2 as YNNKEL (reference sequence). V was pared by 4 bases and J by 7 bases, with 17 bases between. There are 16 residues in the CDR3. CDR3 in amino acids: CASSRFGSGQNSPLHF. The DNA of the CDR3 is TGTGCCAGCAGCCGATTCGGGTCAGGCCAGAATTCACCCCTCCACTTT.

The chain employs TRBV6-6 and TRBJ2-1, with a possible D match to TRBD2 (5 bases). The CDR3 is 13 residues long. Per the germline V gene, CDR1 is MNHNY and CDR2 is SVGAGI (reference sequence). The V end lost 10 bases, the J end lost 9 bases, and 19 bases lay between the germline ends. The chain's CDR3 is CATVRAEAGEQFF. CDR3 DNA sequence: TGTGCCACCGTGCGAGCGGAGGCGGGTGAGCAGTTCTTC.

This rearrangement joins TRBV27 to TRBJ2-2, with no clear D. With 1 base removed from V and 8 bases from J, the gap between germline ends came to 23 bases. The V gene's germline CDR1 is MNHEY and CDR2 SMNVEV (reference sequence). The CDR3 totals 18 residues. DNA of the CDR3: TGTGCCAGCAGTTTATTGGGCAGGCCTCAGCAAACACCGGGGGAGCTGTTTTTT. As protein: CASSLLGRPQQTPGELFF.

This chain links TRBV29-1 with TRBJ2-7, with D uncertain. Germline V CDR1 and CDR2: SQVTM, ANQGSEA. This CDR3 has 11 amino acids. Trimming shortened V by 5 bases and J by 6 bases, and 11 bases separated the two germline ends. CDR3 protein: CSVLTASEQYF. In DNA, the CDR3 is TGCAGCGTTCTGACTGCGTCCGAGCAGTACTTC.

This clonotype was counted only a few times. The chain carries TRBV20-1 and TRBJ2-2; 7 positions match TRBD1. The CDR3 contains 14 residues. From germline, CDR1 is DFQATT and CDR2 SNEGSKA (reference sequence). J gave up 6 bases and V 4 bases, and 8 bases lay outside the gene matches. CDR3 nucleotides: TGCAGTGCTACCGGGACAGTAATGTCCGGGGAGCTGTTTTTT. It codes for CSATGTVMSGELFF.

CDR3 bases: TGTGCCAGCAGTTCAGCTTGGAGCGGGCAAGAGACCCAGTACTTC. It specifies CASSSAWSGQETQYF. The chain links TRBV27 to TRBJ2-5; tentative D call: TRBD2 (6 bases). V gave up 4 bases and J gave up 2 bases, with 14 bases separating them. The CDR3 sequence is 15 residues long. CDR1 and CDR2 (germline): MNHEY, SMNVEV (reference sequence).

This clonotype was seen more than once but under ten times. The chain combines TRBV24-1 with TRBJ2-5; the match to TRBD2 covers 9 bases. The V segment lost 5 bases and the J segment 2 bases; nucleotides outside the gene matches: 2. The CDR3 has 14 amino acids. The germline V gene has CDR1 KGHDR and CDR2 SFDVKD. CDR3: CATSASGKQETQYF. The DNA for the CDR3 is TGTGCCACCAGTGCTAGCGGGAAACAAGAGACCCAGTACTTC.

The chain is built from TRBV18 and TRBJ1-1; 9 bases align to TRBD1. There are 16 residues in the CDR3. With 2 bases clipped from V and 0 bases from J, the junction kept 4 bases outside the gene matches. CDR1 is KGHSH, CDR2 LQKENI, per germline. This CDR3 reads CASSPVGQGMNTEAFF. DNA of the CDR3: TGTGCCAGCTCACCAGTGGGACAGGGAATGAACACTGAAGCTTTCTTT.

This clonotype appeared once. J is TRBJ2-7 and V is TRBV5-1; the D is unclear. Trimming cost V 1 base and J 3 bases, with 14 bases left between them. This CDR3 comprises 15 residues. CDR1 and CDR2 from the germline V gene are SGHRS and YFSETQ. Here the CDR3 DNA reads TGCGCCAGCAGCTTGCGTCTGGAGCTTGGCTACGAGCAGTACTTC. This sequence encodes CASSLRLELGYEQYF.

The V and J genes are TRBV6-5 and TRBJ2-1; 10 nucleotides match TRBD2. Per the germline V gene, CDR1 is MNHEY and CDR2 is SVGAGI. V was pared by 0 bases and J by 4 bases, with 6 bases of the junction left unmatched. The CDR3 runs to 17 residues. CDR3 DNA sequence: TGTGCCAGCAGTTACTCGAAACTAGCGGGATCTTACAATGAGCAGTTCTTC. This translates into CASSYSKLAGSYNEQFF.

V is TRBV5-1 and J is TRBJ2-3; TRBD2 might be the D (5 bases). The length of the CDR3 is 15 residues. V lost 3 bases and J 4 bases, leaving 15 bases between the germline ends. The germline V gene has CDR1 SGHRS and CDR2 YFSETQ. The CDR3 coding sequence is TGCGCCAGCAGCTCCGGGGTCCCGGTGGCAGATACGCAGTATTTT. Encoded protein: CASSSGVPVADTQYF.

The chain is built from TRBV10-3 and TRBJ2-4; D may be TRBD1 (5 bases). CDR3 length equals 15 residues. Germline V lookup: CDR1 ENHRY, CDR2 SYGVKD. Trimming left V 0 bases short and J 5 bases short, with 11 bases between. CDR3: CAISESDSPQNIQYF. The CDR3 DNA reads TGTGCCATCAGTGAGTCCGACAGTCCACAAAACATTCAGTACTTC.

This clonotype turned up a few times. The chain employs TRBV20-1 and TRBJ2-5, with TRBD1 matching over 9 bases. V lost 3 bases, J lost 4 bases, and 6 bases stayed unmatched. The length of the CDR3 is 14 residues. Germline CDR1 DFQATT, CDR2 SNEGSKA (reference sequence). CDR3 sequence: CSARGDRVGETQYF. As DNA, the CDR3 is TGCAGTGCTAGGGGGGACAGGGTCGGAGAGACCCAGTACTTC.

CDR3 amino acids: CASSSSSGPGELFF. Written as DNA, the CDR3 is TGCGCCAGCAGCTCGTCTAGCGGTCCCGGGGAGCTGTTTTTT. The chain links TRBV5-1 to TRBJ2-2, with 7 bases matching TRBD2. With 3 bases clipped from V and 6 bases from J, the junction kept 5 bases outside the gene matches. There are 14 residues in the CDR3. Germline V gene lookup returns CDR1 SGHRS and CDR2 YFSETQ.

J is TRBJ2-3 and V is TRBV5-1, with 12 bases identical to TRBD1. The CDR3 is made up of 15 amino acids. CDR1 SGHRS and CDR2 YFSETQ come from the germline V gene. The V segment lost 3 bases and the J segment 6 bases; nucleotides outside the gene matches: 5. The CDR3 protein is CASSSGTGGADTQYF. The CDR3 nucleotides read TGCGCCAGCAGCTCCGGGACAGGGGGCGCGGATACGCAGTATTTT.

CDR3 sequence reads: CASSFLGALSGYTF. The CDR3 DNA sequence: TGTGCCAGCAGTTTTTTAGGGGCCCTGAGTGGCTACACCTTC. The J gene is TRBJ1-2, the V gene TRBV12-3 or TRBV12-4, with D tentatively TRBD1 (5 bases). V lost 3 bases and J lost 7, with 15 bases in between. CDR3 length equals 14 residues.